The clone carrying this TCR beta chain was picked up a small number of times. Original handling: Amplifying reference gene primers gave estimates of nucleated cell counts. The data were produced by immunoSEQ multiplex PCR, yet TCRdb's version contains in-frame clones alone and is incomplete. That table gives V, J and clone size, and the DNA gave D and trimming. Here the sample spans roughly 260,000 clones, 80% to 90% being singletons. The data derive from a study of blood T cell repertoires in COVID-19. Across about two dozen US areas, participants ranged in age from about 18 to 90 years. This receptor was obtained from a woman aged 40 to 50 who had been exposed to COVID-19. Input material: PBMCs or T cells enriched from blood (not recorded which).

The CDR3 region has the DNA TGTGCCACCAGTGAAATGACAGGGACCTACAATGAGCAGTTCTTC. Protein sequence: CATSEMTGTYNEQFF. The chain carries TRBV24-1 and TRBJ2-1; 7 nucleotides line up with TRBD1. CDR3 length equals 15 residues. Germline CDR1 and CDR2: KGHDR and SFDVKD. Germline trimming cut 4 bases from V and 2 bases from J; bases unmatched to any gene: 4.